One sample yielded the 30 T cell receptor beta chains listed below, sequenced in a study of radiation and T cells in renal cell carcinoma. Noted time point: blood 2 weeks post-SBRT. Described treatment: 15 Gy SBRT to primary tumor, nephrectomy 4 weeks later. Measured with immunoSEQ multiplex PCR; TCRdb has only the in-frame clones, and not every one. The table has some 150,000 clones, 87% seen once. The sample here was blood, taken from a patient whose treatment included radiotherapy and nephrectomy. The receptors derive from a woman aged 45-65 years with renal cell carcinoma.

The rearrangement uses TRBV5-1 and TRBJ1-2; D gene unclear. V lost 3 bases and J 5 bases, leaving 11 bases between the germline ends. Germline V CDR1 and CDR2: SGHRS, YFSETQ. CDR3 length equals 13 residues. The CDR3 sequence: CASSWNLGYGYTF. The CDR3 DNA reads as TGCGCCAGCAGCTGGAATTTAGGGTATGGCTACACCTTC.

The V call is TRBV2, the J call TRBJ2-6; D is unclear. Trimming stripped 4 bases from V and 0 bases from J, with 13 bases between. Germline values: CDR1 SNHLY, CDR2 FYNNEI. The CDR3 contains 17 residues. In DNA, the CDR3 is TGTGCCAGCAGTGGAGAGGCGGCCTTCTCTGGGGCCAACGTCCTGACTTTC. Protein product: CASSGEAAFSGANVLTF.

The J gene is TRBJ2-1, the V gene TRBV7-8; D is uncertain. Germline V lookup: CDR1 SGHVS, CDR2 FQNEAQ. The CDR3 length is 11 residues. Trimming removed 5 bases from V and 9 bases from J, with 8 bases in between. The DNA for the CDR3 is TGTGCCAGCAGCATTGTTGTTGAGCAGTTCTTC. Its translation: CASSIVVEQFF. The full variable domain, its missing parts supplied by reference TRBV7-8 and TRBJ2-1, is GAGVSQSPRYKVAKRGQDVALRCDPISGHVSLFWYQQALGQGPEFLTYFQNEAQLDKSGLPSDRFFAERPEGSVSTLKIQRTQQEDSAVYLCASSIVVEQFFGPGTRLTVL.

This chain links TRBV7-6 with TRBJ2-7; no clear D. Germline values: CDR1 SGHVS, CDR2 FNYEAQ. The V and J ends lost 1 base and 1 base respectively, with 2 bases between them. The CDR3 is 12 residues long. CDR3 sequence reads: CASSLVSYEQYF. CDR3 nucleotides: TGTGCCAGCAGCTTAGTTTCCTACGAGCAGTACTTC.

The chain has TRBV30 and TRBJ1-1, with D maybe TRBD1 (5 bases). Germline CDR1 GTSNPN, CDR2 SVGIG (reference sequence). V lost 2 bases, J lost 5 bases, and 12 bases lay in between. The CDR3 extends over 13 amino acids. The chain's CDR3 is CAWSLGVGTEAFF. CDR3 nucleotides: TGTGCCTGGAGTTTGGGGGTCGGTACTGAAGCTTTCTTT.

The chain has TRBV19 and TRBJ1-1, with 11 bases fitting TRBD1. CDR3 length: 14 amino acids. Losses at the gene ends were 6 bases for V and 6 bases for J; bases not matched to a gene: 6. CDR1 LNHDA and CDR2 SQIVND come from the germline V gene (reference sequence). The CDR3, as DNA: TGTGCCAGTAGAACCGGGACAGGGGGTCCTGAAGCTTTCTTT. It codes for CASRTGTGGPEAFF.

The table lists this clone with a few counts. The chain's CDR3 is CSVNQGSWGTEAFF. CDR3 DNA sequence: TGCAGCGTTAATCAGGGAAGTTGGGGAACTGAAGCTTTCTTT. This sequence joins TRBV29-1 and TRBJ1-1, with D perhaps TRBD1 (5 bases). Germline V gives CDR1 SQVTM, CDR2 ANQGSEA. CDR3 length: 14 amino acids. V lost 5 bases to trimming and J lost 5 bases, with 18 bases between them.

The chain recombines TRBV6-5 with TRBJ2-3; D unclear. Between the trimmed V and J ends, which lost 2 bases and 0 bases, there was a span of 12 bases. In germline, CDR1 is MNHEY, CDR2 SVGAGI. The CDR3 runs 16 residues. CDR3 loop: CASSYRAPGSTDTQYF. The DNA of the CDR3 is TGTGCCAGCAGTTACAGGGCTCCGGGCAGCACAGATACGCAGTATTTT.

This chain links TRBV7-2 with TRBJ2-7, with a weak D call TRBD1 (5 bases). This CDR3 has 14 residues. V was pared by 3 bases and J by 1 base, with 10 bases between. CDR1 is SGHTA and CDR2 is FQGNSA in the germline V gene. The chain's CDR3 is CASSLTETSYEQYF. CDR3 in DNA: TGTGCCAGCAGCTTGACAGAAACGTCCTACGAGCAGTACTTC.

This chain uses TRBV5-1 with TRBJ1-6; D not resolved. Trimming removed 3 bases from V and 7 bases from J, with 5 bases in between. The CDR3 runs to 12 residues. The V gene's germline CDR1 is SGHRS and CDR2 YFSETQ. This CDR3 is CASSSGNSPLHF. CDR3 sequence (DNA): TGCGCCAGCAGCTCCGGGAATTCACCCCTCCACTTT.

V gene TRBV18 combines with J gene TRBJ2-1, with TRBD1 as a possible D gene (6 bases). Germline V gene sequence: CDR1 KGHSH, CDR2 LQKENI. V was trimmed by 2 bases and J by 9 bases, leaving 14 bases between them. This CDR3 spans 14 amino acids. Here the CDR3 reads CASSPTRGKGEQFF. The CDR3 nucleotides read TGTGCCAGCTCACCAACCAGGGGTAAGGGTGAGCAGTTCTTC. Supplemented by reference TRBV18 and TRBJ2-1, the full variable domain reads NAGVMQNPRHLVRRRGQEARLRCSPMKGHSHVYWYRQLPEEGLKFMVYLQKENIIDESGMPKERFSAEFPKEGPSILRIQQVVRGDSAAYFCASSPTRGKGEQFFGPGTRLTVL.

This sequence joins TRBV4-3 and TRBJ2-1; D is perhaps TRBD2 (6 bases). The CDR3 sequence is 15 residues long. The germline V gene has CDR1 LGHNA and CDR2 YSLEER. V lost 4 bases, J lost 7 bases, and 17 bases lay in between. The CDR3 region is CASSPDGAGSNEQFF. The DNA of the CDR3 is TGCGCCAGCAGCCCCGACGGTGCGGGGAGTAATGAGCAGTTCTTC.

This chain uses TRBV5-5 with TRBJ2-3; the match to TRBD1 covers 9 bases. The germline gives CDR1 SGHKS, CDR2 YYEKEE (reference sequence). CDR3 length equals 16 residues. V lost 4 bases to trimming and J lost 4 bases; unmatched junction nucleotides: 10. For the CDR3, the DNA is TGTGCCAGCAGCCGCTCGGGACAGGGAGGCGCAGATACGCAGTATTTT. Its protein product is CASSRSGQGGADTQYF.

CDR3 loop: CASSYTIDWGTEAFF. The CDR3 DNA reads as TGTGCCAGCAGTTACACGATTGACTGGGGCACTGAAGCTTTCTTT. V is TRBV6-5 and J is TRBJ1-1, with D uncertain. Looked up from germline, CDR1 is MNHEY and CDR2 is SVGAGI. This CDR3 has 15 residues. The V end lost 2 bases, the J end lost 4 bases, and 14 bases lay between the germline ends.

This chain joins TRBV6-6 and TRBJ1-5; 9 positions match TRBD1. The CDR3 runs to 15 residues. Looked up from germline, CDR1 is MNHNY and CDR2 is SVGAGI (reference sequence). V lost 2 bases to trimming and J lost 2 bases; unmatched junction nucleotides: 1. The CDR3 DNA sequence: TGTGCCAGCAGTTACAGGACAGGGGGCAATCAGCCCCAGCATTTT. It translates to CASSYRTGGNQPQHF.

The J gene is TRBJ1-1, the V gene TRBV5-1, with D uncertain. CDR1 is SGHRS, CDR2 YFSETQ, per germline. With 0 bases removed from V and 0 bases from J, the gap between germline ends came to 3 bases. CDR3 length: 13 residues. The CDR3 sequence is CASSLDMNTEAFF. Written as DNA, the CDR3 is TGCGCCAGCAGCTTGGATATGAACACTGAAGCTTTCTTT.

The chain joins TRBV2 to TRBJ1-5; 10 bases align to TRBD1. The germline gives CDR1 SNHLY, CDR2 FYNNEI. The CDR3 sequence is 14 residues long. V shed 4 bases and J 5 bases; nucleotides not matched to a gene: 2. The CDR3: CASSGGTGDQPQHF. The CDR3 bases are TGTGCCAGCAGTGGAGGGACAGGGGATCAGCCCCAGCATTTT. Based on the CDR3 plus reference TRBV2 and TRBJ1-5, the full variable domain is EPEVTQTPSHQVTQMGQEVILRCVPISNHLYFYWYRQILGQKVEFLVSFYNNEISEKSEIFDDQFSVERPDGSNFTLKIRSTKLEDSAMYFCASSGGTGDQPQHFGDGTRLSIL.

The chain joins TRBV6-6 to TRBJ1-2; D gene uncertain. This CDR3 is built from 12 residues. Germline lookup yields CDR1 MNHNY and CDR2 SVGAGI (reference sequence). Trimming cost V 11 bases and J 4 bases, with 14 bases left between them. The CDR3 loop reads CACLAKGYGYTF. The CDR3 nucleotides read TGTGCCTGCCTGGCGAAAGGCTATGGCTACACCTTC.

The chain links TRBV2 to TRBJ2-1; the match to TRBD2 covers 8 bases. Unmatched junction bases numbered 6, after V lost 4 bases and J lost 10 bases. This CDR3 is 13 amino acids long. Germline V gene sequence: CDR1 SNHLY, CDR2 FYNNEI. The CDR3 DNA sequence: TGTGCCAGCAGTGGAGCGGGAGAGAGAGAGCAGTTCTTC. Residues: CASSGAGEREQFF.

V gene TRBV29-1 combines with J gene TRBJ2-3, with TRBD1 matching over 9 bases. J lost 4 bases, V lost 5 bases, and 4 bases had no gene match. The CDR3 runs 13 residues. The V gene's germline CDR1 is SQVTM and CDR2 ANQGSEA. The CDR3 reads CSVTGTGSDTQYF. The CDR3 coding sequence is TGCAGCGTTACCGGGACAGGGTCAGATACGCAGTATTTT.

The chain has TRBV29-1 and TRBJ2-1; D is ambiguous. V was clipped by 3 bases and J by 2 bases, with 8 bases between them. The CDR3 consists of 13 residues. Germline assignment: CDR1 SQVTM and CDR2 ANQGSEA. DNA of the CDR3: TGCAGCGTTGAGGTACTGCCCTACAATGAGCAGTTCTTC. Protein sequence: CSVEVLPYNEQFF.

This chain links TRBV7-9 with TRBJ1-2, with D possibly matching TRBD1 (5 bases). The CDR3 sequence is 13 residues long. Germline V gives CDR1 SEHNR, CDR2 FQNEAQ (reference sequence). Trimming left V 5 bases short and J 6 bases short, with 13 bases between. Here the CDR3 DNA reads TGTGCCAGCAGCCCCCGGGGACTCCATGGCTACACCTTC. As protein: CASSPRGLHGYTF.

The chain employs TRBV9 and TRBJ2-1; 9 bases line up with TRBD2. Germline assignment: CDR1 SGDLS and CDR2 YYNGEE. V shed 4 bases, J shed 6 bases, and the junction held 8 bases outside the gene matches. The CDR3 extends over 15 amino acids. The CDR3 spells CASSSDSGGLNEQFF. As DNA, the CDR3 is TGTGCCAGCAGCTCCGATAGCGGGGGTCTCAATGAGCAGTTCTTC.

V usage is TRBV7-9 and J usage is TRBJ1-2; 8 bases fit TRBD1. CDR1 and CDR2 from the germline V gene are SEHNR and FQNEAQ (reference sequence). This CDR3 comprises 16 residues. The ends lost 5 bases at V and 8 bases at J; junction bases unmatched: 16. DNA of the CDR3: TGTGCCAGCAGCCCAAAGAATTCCGGGACAGGTGGAGGCTACACCTTC. Translation: CASSPKNSGTGGGYTF.

The chain has TRBV14 and TRBJ2-3; D gene ambiguous. This CDR3 comprises 15 residues. Trimming pared 4 bases from V and 0 bases from J, leaving 11 bases between. Germline V gene sequence: CDR1 SGHDN, CDR2 FVKESK. The CDR3 coding sequence is TGTGCCAGCAGCCCCGCCCGGAGAAGCACAGATACGCAGTATTTT. This codes for CASSPARRSTDTQYF.

This chain uses TRBV9 with TRBJ1-3, with D perhaps matching TRBD1 (6 bases). Trimming cost V 0 bases and J 2 bases, with 15 bases left between them. Germline V gives CDR1 SGDLS, CDR2 YYNGEE. The CDR3 length is 17 residues. CDR3 in amino acids: CASSVEVAGAAGNTIYF. The CDR3 coding sequence is TGTGCCAGCAGCGTAGAAGTCGCGGGGGCTGCTGGAAACACCATATATTTT.

Comments on this clone: Other DNA variants within this sample encode the same CDR3. The V call is TRBV14, the J call TRBJ2-7; TRBD2 is a possible D gene (6 bases). CDR3 size: 11 residues. Per germline, CDR1 SGHDN and CDR2 FVKESK. The V and J ends lost 3 bases and 7 bases respectively, with 7 bases between them. The CDR3 here is CASSQGGEQYF. In DNA, the CDR3 is TGTGCCAGCAGCCAGGGGGGAGAGCAGTACTTC.

V gene TRBV6-5 combines with J gene TRBJ2-3; the match to TRBD2 covers 10 bases. The ends lost 2 bases at V and 14 bases at J; junction bases unmatched: 16. This CDR3 is 16 amino acids long. Germline V gives CDR1 MNHEY, CDR2 SVGAGI. The CDR3 sequence: CASSYKLAGSKNRVYF. The DNA for the CDR3 is TGTGCCAGCAGTTACAAACTAGCGGGGTCAAAGAACCGTGTGTATTTT.

The genes are TRBV5-1 and TRBJ2-2; 7 nucleotides line up with TRBD1. Germline assignment: CDR1 SGHRS and CDR2 YFSETQ. Trimming cost V 0 bases and J 3 bases; bases outside gene matches: 2. The CDR3 has 15 amino acids. The CDR3 bases are TGCGCCAGCAGCTTGGGACAGGGTGACACCGGGGAGCTGTTTTTT. Protein product: CASSLGQGDTGELFF.

The J gene is TRBJ1-3, the V gene TRBV19; 9 bases match TRBD1. CDR3 size: 17 residues. Unmatched junction bases numbered 11, after V lost 4 bases and J lost 4 bases. Looked up from germline, CDR1 is LNHDA and CDR2 is SQIVND (reference sequence). The CDR3 DNA sequence: TGTGCCAGTAGTAAGTTCGGACAGGGGTTCGTCGGAAACACCATATATTTT. Its protein product is CASSKFGQGFVGNTIYF. The entire variable domain, with the rest obtained from reference TRBV19 and TRBJ1-3, is as follows: DGGITQSPKYLFRKEGQNVTLSCEQNLNHDAMYWYRQDPGQGLRLIYYSQIVNDFQKGDIAEGYSVSREKKESFPLTVTSAQKNPTAFYLCASSKFGQGFVGNTIYFGEGSWLTVV.